This T cell receptor beta chain was captured by sequencing in a study of metastatic and nonmetastatic thyroid tumors. Turning to the study itself: Both malignant and benign thyroid patients supplied peripheral blood and tumor or nodule tissue samples, across which the repertoires of these patients were then compared. Study-wide results and caveats: The reported finding was significantly higher TCR beta diversity in malignant thyroid tumors relative to benign nodules, in blood and tumor.

Among the patients, none had received any treatment before thyroid surgery. This CDR3 region has 16 residues. V was trimmed by 6 bases and J by 0 bases, leaving 12 bases between them. Germline V lookup: CDR1 MDHEN, CDR2 SYDVKM. Authors' data handling: Using the CDR3 differences seen across clinicopathological groups, the authors built a distant-metastasis classifier for papillary thyroid cancer, which was meant to discriminate distant-metastatic patients. MiXCR was used by TCRdb to re-call the PCR reads. The V and J calls here are based on TCRdb, not the publication. This sample has about 22,000 clones, with about a third found just once. This clone turned up a few times. Its antigen is unknown.

Material for sequencing was blood. This clonotype was sampled from a male donor with papillary thyroid cancer or a benign thyroid nodule (not recorded which). Some clones in this sample may be carry-over from other donors' samples. The chain is built from TRBV28 and TRBJ1-6; D is perhaps TRBD1 (5 bases). DNA for the CDR3: TGTGCCAGCAGGGACGGGGGAAACTCCTATAATTCACCCCTCCACTTT. Residues: CASRDGGNSYNSPLHF.